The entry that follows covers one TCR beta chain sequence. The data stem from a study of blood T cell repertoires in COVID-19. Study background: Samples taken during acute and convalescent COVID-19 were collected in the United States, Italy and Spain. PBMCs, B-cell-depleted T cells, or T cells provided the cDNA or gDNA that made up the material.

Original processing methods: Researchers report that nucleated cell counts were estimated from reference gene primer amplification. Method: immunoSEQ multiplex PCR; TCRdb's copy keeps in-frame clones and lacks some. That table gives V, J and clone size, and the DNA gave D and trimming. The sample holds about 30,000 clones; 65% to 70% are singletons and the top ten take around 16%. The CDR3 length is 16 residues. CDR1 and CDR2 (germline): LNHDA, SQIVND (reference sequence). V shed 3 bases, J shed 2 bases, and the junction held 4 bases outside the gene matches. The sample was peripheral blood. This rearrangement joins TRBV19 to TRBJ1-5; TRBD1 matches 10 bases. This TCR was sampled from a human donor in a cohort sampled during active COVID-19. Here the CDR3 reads CASSIMTGGRNQPQHF. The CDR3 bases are TGTGCCAGTAGTATTATGACAGGGGGCCGCAATCAGCCCCAGCATTTT. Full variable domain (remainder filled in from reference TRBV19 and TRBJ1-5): DGGITQSPKYLFRKEGQNVTLSCEQNLNHDAMYWYRQDPGQGLRLIYYSQIVNDFQKGDIAEGYSVSREKKESFPLTVTSAQKNPTAFYLCASSIMTGGRNQPQHFGDGTRLSIL.